This T cell receptor (beta chain) was found in a study of T cell responses to AZD1222 COVID-19 vaccine. Regarding the study as a whole: Across spike, vaccine-associated CD4 TCRs were found, dominant at 160-218 and 743-854. It should be noted that donors were predominantly white British and more often female, and clonal diversity was possibly underestimated.

The method was immunoSEQ multiplex PCR; TCRdb's version includes in-frame clones alone and lacks a portion of them. The repertoire holds some 200,000 clones, 93% seen once, with about 3.9% in the top ten. Concerning this clone: Antigen unknown.

The CDR3 is made up of 14 amino acids. V gave up 3 bases and J gave up 0 bases, with 6 bases separating them. Per the germline V gene, CDR1 is LNHDA and CDR2 is SQIVND (reference sequence). The chain is built from TRBV19 and TRBJ1-5; D remains unclear. The TCR was taken from an adult in good health. The sequencing used peripheral blood, collected on day 0 of AZD1222 vaccination. CDR3: CASSMIDSNQPQHF. Here the CDR3 DNA reads TGTGCCAGTAGTATGATAGATAGCAATCAGCCCCAGCATTTT.